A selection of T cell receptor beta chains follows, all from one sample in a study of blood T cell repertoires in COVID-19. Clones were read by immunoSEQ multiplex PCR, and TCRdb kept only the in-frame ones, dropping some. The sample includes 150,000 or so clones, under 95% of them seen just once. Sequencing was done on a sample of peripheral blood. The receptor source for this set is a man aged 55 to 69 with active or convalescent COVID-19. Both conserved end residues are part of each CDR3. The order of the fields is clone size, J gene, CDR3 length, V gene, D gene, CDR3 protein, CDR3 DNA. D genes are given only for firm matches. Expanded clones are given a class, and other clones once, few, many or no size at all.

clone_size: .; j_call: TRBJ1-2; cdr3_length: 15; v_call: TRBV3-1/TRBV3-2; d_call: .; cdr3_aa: CASSQDQASLGGYTF; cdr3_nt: TGTGCCAGCAGCCAAGATCAGGCCAGCTTGGGTGGCTACACCTTC
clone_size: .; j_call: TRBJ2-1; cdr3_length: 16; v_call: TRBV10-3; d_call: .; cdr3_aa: CAIKPSGPGSYNEQFF; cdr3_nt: TGTGCCATCAAACCCAGCGGGCCAGGCTCCTACAATGAGCAGTTCTTC
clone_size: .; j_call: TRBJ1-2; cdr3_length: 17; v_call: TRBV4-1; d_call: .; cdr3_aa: CASSQVDQGLANYGYTF; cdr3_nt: TGCGCCAGCAGCCAAGTCGATCAGGGGTTGGCTAACTATGGCTACACCTTC
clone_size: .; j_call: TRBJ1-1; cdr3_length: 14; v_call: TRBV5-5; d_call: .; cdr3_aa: CASSLSGVNTEAFF; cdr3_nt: TGTGCCAGCAGCTTGTCAGGGGTTAACACTGAAGCTTTCTTT
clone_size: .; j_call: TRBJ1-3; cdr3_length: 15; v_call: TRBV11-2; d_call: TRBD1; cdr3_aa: CASSPHTGEGNTIYF; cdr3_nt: TGTGCCAGCAGCCCACACACAGGGGAGGGAAACACCATATATTTT
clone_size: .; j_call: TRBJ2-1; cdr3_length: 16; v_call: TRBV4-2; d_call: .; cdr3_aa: CASSQEWGRTYNEQFF; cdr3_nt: TGTGCCAGCAGCCAAGAGTGGGGGCGCACCTACAATGAGCAGTTCTTC
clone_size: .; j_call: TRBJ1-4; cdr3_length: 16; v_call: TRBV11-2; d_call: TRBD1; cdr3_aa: CASSLGQGANNEKLFF; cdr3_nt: TGTGCCAGCAGCTTAGGACAGGGGGCAAATAATGAAAAACTGTTTTTT
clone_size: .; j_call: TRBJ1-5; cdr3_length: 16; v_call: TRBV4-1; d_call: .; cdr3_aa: CASSQDQAGPGQPQHF; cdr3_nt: TGCGCCAGCAGCCAAGATCAGGCAGGACCGGGACAGCCCCAGCATTTT
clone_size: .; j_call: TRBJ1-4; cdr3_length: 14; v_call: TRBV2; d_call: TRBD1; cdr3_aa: CASSVGGAREKLFF; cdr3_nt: TGTGCCAGCAGTGTAGGGGGCGCAAGAGAAAAACTGTTTTTT
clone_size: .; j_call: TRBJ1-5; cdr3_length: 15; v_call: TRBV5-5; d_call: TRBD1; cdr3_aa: CASRTGTGGNEPQHF; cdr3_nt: TGTGCCAGCAGGACCGGGACAGGGGGCAATGAGCCCCAGCATTTT
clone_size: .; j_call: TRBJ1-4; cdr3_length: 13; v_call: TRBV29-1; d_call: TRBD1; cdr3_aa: CSIGQGRNEKLFF; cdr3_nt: TGCAGCATCGGACAGGGGAGGAATGAAAAACTGTTTTTT
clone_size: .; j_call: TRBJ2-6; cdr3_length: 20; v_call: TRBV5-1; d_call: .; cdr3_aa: CASRSGQGPRRLSGANVLTF; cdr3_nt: TGCGCCAGCAGGAGCGGCCAAGGACCCCGACGGTTATCTGGGGCCAACGTCCTGACTTTC
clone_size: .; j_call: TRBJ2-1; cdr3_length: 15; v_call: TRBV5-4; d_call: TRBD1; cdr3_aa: CASSSRDRAYNEQFF; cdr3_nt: TGTGCCAGCAGCTCCCGGGACAGGGCCTACAATGAGCAGTTCTTC
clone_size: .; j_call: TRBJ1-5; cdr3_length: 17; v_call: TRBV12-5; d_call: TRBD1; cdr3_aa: CASGLVPRGSGNQPQHF; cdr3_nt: TGTGCTAGTGGTTTGGTTCCCAGGGGGAGTGGCAATCAGCCCCAGCATTTT
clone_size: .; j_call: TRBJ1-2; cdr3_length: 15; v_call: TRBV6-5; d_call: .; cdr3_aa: CASSRRGGALDGYTF; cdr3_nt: TGTGCCAGCAGTCGGAGGGGGGGGGCTTTGGATGGCTACACCTTC
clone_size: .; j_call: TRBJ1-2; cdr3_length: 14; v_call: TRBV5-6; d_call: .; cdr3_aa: CASSPKTENYGYTF; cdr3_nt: TGTGCCAGCAGCCCTAAGACAGAAAACTATGGCTACACCTTC
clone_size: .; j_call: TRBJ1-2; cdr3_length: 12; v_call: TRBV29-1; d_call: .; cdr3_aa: CSVDPGNYGYTF; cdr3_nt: TGCAGCGTTGATCCGGGGAACTATGGCTACACCTTC
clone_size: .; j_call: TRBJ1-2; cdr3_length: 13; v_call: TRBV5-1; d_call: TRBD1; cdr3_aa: CASSFTGDYGYTF; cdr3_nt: TGCGCCAGCAGCTTTACAGGGGATTATGGCTACACCTTC
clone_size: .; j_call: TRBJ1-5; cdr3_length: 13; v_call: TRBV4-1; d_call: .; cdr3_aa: CASSRDIDQPQHF; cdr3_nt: TGCGCCAGCAGCCGGGACATTGATCAGCCCCAGCATTTT
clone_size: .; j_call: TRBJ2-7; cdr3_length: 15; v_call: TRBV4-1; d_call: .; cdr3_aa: CASSQDKGVSYEQYF; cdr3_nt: TGCGCCAGCAGCCAAGATAAGGGGGTTTCCTACGAGCAGTACTTC
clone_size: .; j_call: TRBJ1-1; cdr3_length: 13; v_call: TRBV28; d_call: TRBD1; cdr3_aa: CASSPGQGLGAFF; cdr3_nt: TGTGCCAGCAGTCCTGGACAGGGATTAGGAGCTTTCTTT
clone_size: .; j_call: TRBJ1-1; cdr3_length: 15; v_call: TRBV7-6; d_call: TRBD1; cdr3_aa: CASSLMTGGVGEAFF; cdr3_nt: TGTGCCAGCAGCTTAATGACAGGGGGCGTGGGAGAAGCTTTCTTT
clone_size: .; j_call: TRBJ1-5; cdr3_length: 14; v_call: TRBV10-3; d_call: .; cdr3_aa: CAISDGGAGQPQHF; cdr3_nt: TGTGCCATCAGTGACGGGGGGGCGGGTCAGCCCCAGCATTTT
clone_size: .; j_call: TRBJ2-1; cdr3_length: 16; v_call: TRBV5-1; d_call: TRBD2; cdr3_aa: CASSLVASGGYNEQFF; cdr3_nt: TGCGCCAGCAGCTTGGTTGCTAGCGGGGGGTACAATGAGCAGTTCTTC
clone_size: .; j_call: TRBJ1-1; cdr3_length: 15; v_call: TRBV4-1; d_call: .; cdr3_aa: CASSQENFPNTEAFF; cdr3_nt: TGCGCCAGCAGCCAAGAGAACTTCCCGAACACTGAAGCTTTCTTT
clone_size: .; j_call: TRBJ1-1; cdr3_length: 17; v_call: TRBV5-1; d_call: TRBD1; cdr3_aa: CASSLVGGTGSNTEAFF; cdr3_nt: TGCGCCAGCAGCTTGGTCGGTGGGACAGGCTCCAACACTGAAGCTTTCTTT
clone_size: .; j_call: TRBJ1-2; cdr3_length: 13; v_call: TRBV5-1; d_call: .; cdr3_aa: CASSESANYGYTF; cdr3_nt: TGCGCCAGCAGCGAATCAGCTAACTATGGCTACACCTTC
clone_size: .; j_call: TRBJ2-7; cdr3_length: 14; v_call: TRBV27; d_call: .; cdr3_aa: CASSLGSGLYEQYF; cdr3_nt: TGTGCCAGCAGTTTAGGCTCAGGCCTATACGAGCAGTACTTC
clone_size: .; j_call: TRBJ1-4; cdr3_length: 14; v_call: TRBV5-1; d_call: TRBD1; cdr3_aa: CASKRGQANEKLFF; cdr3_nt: TGCGCCAGCAAAAGGGGGCAGGCTAATGAAAAACTGTTTTTT
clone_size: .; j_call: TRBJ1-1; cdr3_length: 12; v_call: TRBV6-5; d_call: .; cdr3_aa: CASITPNTEAFF; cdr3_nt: TGTGCCAGCATTACACCGAACACTGAAGCTTTCTTT
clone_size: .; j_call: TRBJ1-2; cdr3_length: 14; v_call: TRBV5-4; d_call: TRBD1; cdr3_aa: CASSLEQGAAGYTF; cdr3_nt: TGTGCCAGCAGCTTGGAACAGGGGGCGGCTGGCTACACCTTC
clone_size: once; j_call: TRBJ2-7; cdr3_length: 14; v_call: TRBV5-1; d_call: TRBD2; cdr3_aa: CASSLGTSSYEQYF; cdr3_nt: TGCGCCAGCAGCTTGGGGACTAGTTCCTACGAGCAGTACTTC
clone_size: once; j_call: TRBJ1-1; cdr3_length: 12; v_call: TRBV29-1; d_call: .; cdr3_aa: CSVARASAEAFF; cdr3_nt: TGCAGCGTTGCCAGAGCTAGCGCTGAAGCTTTCTTT
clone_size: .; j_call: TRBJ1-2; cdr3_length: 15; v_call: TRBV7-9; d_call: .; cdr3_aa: CASSLYDPGIGGYTF; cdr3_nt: TGTGCCAGCAGCTTATACGACCCGGGGATTGGCGGCTACACCTTC
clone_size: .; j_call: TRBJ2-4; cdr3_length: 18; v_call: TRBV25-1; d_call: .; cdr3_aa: CASSEVLSAANSKNIQYF; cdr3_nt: TGTGCCAGCAGTGAAGTTTTATCGGCGGCAAATTCCAAAAACATTCAGTACTTC
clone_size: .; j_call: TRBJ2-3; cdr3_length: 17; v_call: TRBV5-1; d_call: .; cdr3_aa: CASSLAETTKYTDTQYF; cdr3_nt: TGCGCCAGCAGCTTGGCCGAGACTACTAAATACACAGATACGCAGTATTTT
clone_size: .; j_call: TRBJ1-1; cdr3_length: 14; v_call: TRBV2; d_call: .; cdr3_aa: CASREASTNTEAFF; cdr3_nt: TGTGCCAGCAGAGAAGCCTCTACGAACACTGAAGCTTTCTTT
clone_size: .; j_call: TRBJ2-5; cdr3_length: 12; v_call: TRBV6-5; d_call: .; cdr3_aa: CASSPTDETQYF; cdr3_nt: TGTGCCAGCAGTCCCACTGATGAGACCCAGTACTTC
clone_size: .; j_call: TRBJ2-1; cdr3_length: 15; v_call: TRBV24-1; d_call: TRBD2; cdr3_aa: CATSGGGLARDEQFF; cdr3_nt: TGTGCCACCAGTGGGGGGGGACTAGCGCGTGATGAGCAGTTCTTC
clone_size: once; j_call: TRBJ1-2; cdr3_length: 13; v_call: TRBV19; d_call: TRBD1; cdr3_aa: CASSMTGGFGYTF; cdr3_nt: TGTGCCAGTAGTATGACAGGGGGGTTTGGCTACACCTTC
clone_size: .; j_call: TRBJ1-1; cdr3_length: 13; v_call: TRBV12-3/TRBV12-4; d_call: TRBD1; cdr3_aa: CASSSGGWTEAFF; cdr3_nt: TGTGCCAGCAGTTCAGGGGGCTGGACTGAAGCTTTCTTT